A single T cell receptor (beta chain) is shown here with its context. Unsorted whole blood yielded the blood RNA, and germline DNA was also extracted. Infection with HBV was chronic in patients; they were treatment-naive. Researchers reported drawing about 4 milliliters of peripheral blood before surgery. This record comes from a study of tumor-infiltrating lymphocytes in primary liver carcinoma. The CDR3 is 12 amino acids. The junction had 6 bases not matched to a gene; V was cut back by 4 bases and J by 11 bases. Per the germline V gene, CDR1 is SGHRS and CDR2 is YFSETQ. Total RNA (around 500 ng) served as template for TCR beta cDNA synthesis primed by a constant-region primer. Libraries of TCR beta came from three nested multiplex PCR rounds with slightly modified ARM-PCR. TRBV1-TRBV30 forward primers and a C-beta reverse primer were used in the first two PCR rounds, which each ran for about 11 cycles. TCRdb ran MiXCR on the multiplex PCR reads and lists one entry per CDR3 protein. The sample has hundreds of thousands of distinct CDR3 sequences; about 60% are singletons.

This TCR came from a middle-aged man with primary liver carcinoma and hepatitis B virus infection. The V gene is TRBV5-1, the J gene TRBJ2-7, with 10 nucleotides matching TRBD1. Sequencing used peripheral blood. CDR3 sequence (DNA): TGCGCCAGCAGCCCGGATGGGACAGGGGAGTACTTC. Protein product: CASSPDGTGEYF.